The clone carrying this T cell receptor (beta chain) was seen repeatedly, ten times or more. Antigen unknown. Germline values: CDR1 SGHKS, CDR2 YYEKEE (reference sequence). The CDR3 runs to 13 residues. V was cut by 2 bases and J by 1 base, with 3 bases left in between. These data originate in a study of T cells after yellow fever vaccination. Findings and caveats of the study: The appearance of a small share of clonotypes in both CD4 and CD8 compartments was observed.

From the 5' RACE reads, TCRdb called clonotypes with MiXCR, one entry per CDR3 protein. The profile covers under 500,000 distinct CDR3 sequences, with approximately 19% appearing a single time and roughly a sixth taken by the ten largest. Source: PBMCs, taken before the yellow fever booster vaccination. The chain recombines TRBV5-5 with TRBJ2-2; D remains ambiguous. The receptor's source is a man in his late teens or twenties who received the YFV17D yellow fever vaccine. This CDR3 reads CASSLVNTGELFF. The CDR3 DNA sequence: TGTGCCAGCAGCTTAGTGAACACCGGGGAGCTGTTTTTT. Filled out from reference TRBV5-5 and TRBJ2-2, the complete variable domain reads DAGVTQSPTHLIKTRGQQVTLRCSPISGHKSVSWYQQVLGQGPQFIFQYYEKEERGRGNFPDRFSARQFPNYSSELNVNALLLGDSALYLCASSLVNTGELFFGEGSRLTVL.